The clone carrying this TCR beta chain was counted only a few times. This entry belongs to a study of blood T cell repertoires in COVID-19. In the study overall: T cells, B-cell-depleted T cells, or PBMCs provided the cDNA or gDNA that served as material.

V lost 2 bases and J 7 bases, leaving 11 bases between the germline ends. CDR3 length: 13 amino acids. Germline V gives CDR1 SGHDN, CDR2 FVKESK. The protocol was immunoSEQ multiplex PCR, while the TCRdb copy is restricted to in-frame clones and leaves out a portion. The sample records fewer than 200,000 clones, about 90% being singletons. This sequence was found in a woman under 30 who had recovered from COVID-19. Specimen: PBMCs or T cells enriched from blood (not recorded which). The genes are TRBV14 and TRBJ1-2, with D hard to call. The DNA of the CDR3 is TGTGCCAGCAGCCAAACAGCCCTTCTTGGCTACACCTTC. It encodes CASSQTALLGYTF. Full variable domain (remainder filled in from reference TRBV14 and TRBJ1-2): EAGVTQFPSHSVIEKGQTVTLRCDPISGHDNLYWYRRVMGKEIKFLLHFVKESKQDESGMPNNRFLAERTGGTYSTLKVQPAELEDSGVYFCASSQTALLGYTFGSGTRLTVV.